The T cell receptor beta chain under discussion was sequenced for a study of cytomegalovirus exposure and HLA in healthy donors. Study-wide findings and caveats: In a later analysis, at a false discovery rate of 0.05, over 15,000 TCR beta sequences matched HLA alleles.

CDR1 and CDR2 from the germline V gene are MNHNS and SASEGT. This CDR3 spans 15 amino acids. With 10 bases clipped from V and 0 bases from J, the junction kept 9 bases outside the gene matches. On this clone: What it recognizes is unknown.

PCR involved 60 Vbeta and 13 Jbeta primers. The assay was immunoSEQ multiplex PCR, and TCRdb's table has in-frame clones only and misses some. The table shows about 120,000 clones, with approximately 79% occurring only once. V usage is TRBV6-1 and J usage is TRBJ1-3; TRBD1 agrees at 7 bases. The sequencing sample was made of PBMCs. This receptor was identified in a man between 25 and 39 years old in good health and CMV-seronegative. Written as DNA, the CDR3 is TGTGCCACTAAGACAGGGCCGAACTCTGGAAACACCATATATTTT. It codes for CATKTGPNSGNTIYF.